The clone carrying this T cell receptor (beta chain) has a handful of counts. This sample was taken from a study of blood T cells in healthy people across ages. PCR was performed a second time for about 7 to 12 cycles using a sample-barcoded 5' primer and a J-beta primer mix. TCRdb re-derived calls from the 5' RACE reads in MiXCR, one entry per CDR3 protein. The sample has hundreds of thousands of distinct CDR3 sequences, about 53% seen once. Trimming took off 7 bases at V and 4 bases at J, with 16 bases between the two ends. The CDR3 is 14 amino acids. The rearrangement joins TRBV12-3 or TRBV12-4 to TRBJ2-5, with D possibly being TRBD1 or TRBD2 (6 bases each). Material: blood. This sequence was found in a man aged 60 to 75 in good health. CDR3 amino acids: CASTSGPGAETQYF. The CDR3 nucleotides read TGTGCCAGCACCTCGGGGCCGGGGGCAGAGACCCAGTACTTC.